This entry lists 27 T cell receptor beta chains sequenced from one sample in a study of control samples from healthy donors and cancer patients. TCRdb's copy holds only in-frame clones and misses some; the assay was immunoSEQ multiplex PCR. Of about 130,000 clones listed, 80% to 95% are singletons. Sequencing input: blood. Every receptor here comes from a young man in good health.

This chain links TRBV11-2 with TRBJ2-2; TRBD1 matches 8 bases. This CDR3 comprises 15 residues. V lost 4 bases and J lost 7; bases outside the gene matches: 8. Germline CDR1 is SGHAT and CDR2 is FQNNGV. The DNA of the CDR3 is TGTGCCAGCAGCTCAATCAGGGGGCGGGGCGGGGAGCTGTTTTTT. Translated, it gives CASSSIRGRGGELFF. Looking up the rest from reference TRBV11-2 and TRBJ2-2 gives the full variable domain: EAGVAQSPRYKIIEKRQSVAFWCNPISGHATLYWYQQILGQGPKLLIQFQNNGVVDDSQLPKDRFSAERLKGVDSTLKIQPAKLEDSAVYLCASSSIRGRGGELFFGEGSRLTVL.

The count of this clone is one. The CDR3 sequence: CASSYRWGNQPQHF. The CDR3 DNA is TGTGCCAGCAGTTACCGGTGGGGCAATCAGCCCCAGCATTTT. This sequence joins TRBV6-5 and TRBJ1-5; D gene unclear. CDR1 and CDR2 (germline): MNHEY, SVGAGI. V was trimmed by 2 bases and J by 2 bases, leaving 7 bases between them. CDR3 size: 14 residues.

The chain joins TRBV9 to TRBJ1-2, with a possible D match to TRBD1 (5 bases). The length of the CDR3 is 14 residues. V lost 0 bases and J 5 bases, leaving 11 bases between the germline ends. Germline CDR1 is SGDLS and CDR2 is YYNGEE. This CDR3 is CASSVAGEGYGYTF. The CDR3 region has the DNA TGTGCCAGCAGCGTAGCCGGTGAGGGGTATGGCTACACCTTC.

The chain carries TRBV12-3 or TRBV12-4 and TRBJ1-5; D ambiguous. With 6 bases removed from V and 12 bases from J, the gap between germline ends came to 3 bases. The CDR3 spans 8 residues. The CDR3 DNA sequence: TGTGCCAGCAGGAACCAGCATTTT. It codes for CASRNQHF.

This clone was picked up one time. The chain couples TRBV20-1 to TRBJ2-5; the D gene is possibly TRBD2 (5 bases). The germline V and J ends were trimmed by 7 bases and 0 bases, with 6 bases remaining between them. Germline lookup yields CDR1 DFQATT and CDR2 SNEGSKA (reference sequence). The CDR3 runs to 11 residues. The DNA for the CDR3 is TGCAGTGGGGAGCACCAAGAGACCCAGTACTTC. Its protein is CSGEHQETQYF.

The chain couples TRBV7-2 to TRBJ2-1; D is ambiguous. With 2 bases removed from V and 10 bases from J, the gap between germline ends came to 6 bases. CDR1 is SGHTA, CDR2 FQGNSA, per germline. The CDR3 runs to 11 residues. The CDR3 loop reads CASSLKEEQFF. DNA for the CDR3: TGTGCCAGCAGCTTAAAGGAAGAGCAGTTCTTC.

This chain connects TRBV7-2 to TRBJ1-6, with 8 bases that match TRBD1. The germline V gene encodes CDR1 SGHTA and CDR2 FQGNSA. The CDR3 consists of 15 residues. V shed 5 bases and J 6 bases; nucleotides not matched to a gene: 6. The CDR3, as DNA: TGTGCCAGCAGCCCTTTGACAGGGGCTAATTCACCCCTCCACTTT. Protein sequence: CASSPLTGANSPLHF. Full variable domain (missing parts from reference TRBV7-2 and TRBJ1-6): GAGVSQSPSNKVTEKGKDVELRCDPISGHTALYWYRQSLGQGLEFLIYFQGNSAPDKSGLPSDRFSAERTGGSVSTLTIQRTQQEDSAVYLCASSPLTGANSPLHFGNGTRLTVT.

J is TRBJ2-7 and V is TRBV6-5; TRBD2 agrees at 8 bases. The CDR3 has 15 residues. J was trimmed by 6 bases and V by 6 bases; bases with no gene match: 13. Germline values: CDR1 MNHEY, CDR2 SVGAGI. This chain's CDR3 is CASSARGDGVGEQYF. CDR3 nucleotide sequence: TGTGCCAGCAGCGCGCGGGGGGACGGGGTGGGCGAGCAGTACTTC.

V gene TRBV27 combines with J gene TRBJ1-1, with D perhaps TRBD1 (6 bases). The CDR3 length is 12 residues. V lost 8 bases and J lost 3, with 10 bases in between. Looked up from germline, CDR1 is MNHEY and CDR2 is SMNVEV (reference sequence). The CDR3 nucleotides are TGTGCCAGCCGTAGGGGGTACACTGAAGCTTTCTTT. Encoded protein: CASRRGYTEAFF.

The chain uses TRBV20-1 and TRBJ2-7; D gene uncertain. The germline V and J ends were trimmed by 3 bases and 5 bases, with 17 bases remaining between them. The CDR3 has 14 residues. The germline V gene encodes CDR1 DFQATT and CDR2 SNEGSKA (reference sequence). DNA of the CDR3: TGCAGTGCTAGTCCAGCTAGAACCGGGCACGAGCAGTACTTC. The encoded protein is CSASPARTGHEQYF.

The chain is built from TRBV27 and TRBJ2-7; the match to TRBD1 covers 10 bases. The CDR3 has 14 amino acids. With 3 bases clipped from V and 6 bases from J, the junction kept 5 bases outside the gene matches. The germline CDR1 and CDR2 sequences are MNHEY and SMNVEV (reference sequence). The CDR3 sequence: CASSFDRGLAEQYF. The CDR3 DNA reads as TGTGCCAGCAGTTTTGACAGGGGGCTAGCCGAGCAGTACTTC.

This clone was picked up one time. V gene TRBV12-3 or TRBV12-4 combines with J gene TRBJ2-7; D gene unclear. The CDR3 spans 12 residues. The V and J ends lost 0 bases and 7 bases respectively, with 7 bases between them. CDR3 amino acids: CASSLARREQYF. The CDR3 nucleotides are TGTGCCAGCAGTTTAGCGCGAAGGGAGCAGTACTTC.

The chain uses TRBV5-1 and TRBJ2-3; D not certain. Germline V gene sequence: CDR1 SGHRS, CDR2 YFSETQ. The CDR3 is 14 amino acids. Trimming pared 0 bases from V and 4 bases from J, leaving 9 bases between. DNA of the CDR3: TGCGCCAGCAGCTTGGCGGGCGCCGCAGATACGCAGTATTTT. Amino acids: CASSLAGAADTQYF.

The V call is TRBV19, the J call TRBJ1-1; no reliable D call. Germline CDR1 reads LNHDA; CDR2 reads SQIVND (reference sequence). V was cut by 7 bases and J by 4 bases, with 10 bases left in between. The CDR3 has 12 residues. The CDR3 region is CASTARGTEAFF. In DNA, the CDR3 is TGTGCCAGTACCGCACGAGGCACTGAAGCTTTCTTT.

The gene calls are TRBV7-9 and TRBJ2-5; D remains ambiguous. CDR3 length: 13 amino acids. In germline, CDR1 is SEHNR, CDR2 FQNEAQ (reference sequence). With 2 bases removed from V and 2 bases from J, the gap between germline ends came to 6 bases. The CDR3 protein is CASSLHSQETQYF. CDR3 DNA: TGTGCCAGCAGCTTACACAGTCAAGAGACCCAGTACTTC.

V and J are TRBV3-1 (or the pseudogene TRBV3-2) and TRBJ2-1, with 15 bases matching TRBD2. Trimming took 4 bases from V and 9 from J; bases not matched to a gene: 10. The CDR3 spans 17 residues. Per the germline V gene, CDR1 is LGHDT and CDR2 is YNNKEL (reference sequence). CDR3 sequence (DNA): TGTGCCAGCAGCCCCAGGGTCGGACTAGCGGGGGGGCTTGAGCAGTTCTTC. Translating gives CASSPRVGLAGGLEQFF.

The gene calls are TRBV6-5 and TRBJ2-1, with D perhaps matching TRBD2 (5 bases). From germline, CDR1 is MNHEY and CDR2 SVGAGI. The CDR3 consists of 15 residues. The germline V and J ends were trimmed by 4 bases and 0 bases, with 10 bases remaining between them. The CDR3, as DNA: TGTGCCAGCAGTTTGCGGGTAGGCTCCTACAATGAGCAGTTCTTC. Translated, it gives CASSLRVGSYNEQFF.

This sequence joins TRBV28 and TRBJ1-2; TRBD1 aligns across 8 bases. Germline CDR1 MDHEN, CDR2 SYDVKM. Unmatched junction bases numbered 6, after V lost 5 bases and J lost 7 bases. The CDR3 is 13 residues long. This CDR3 reads CASSPNDRGGYTF. Written as DNA, the CDR3 is TGTGCCAGCAGTCCTAATGACAGGGGTGGCTACACCTTC.

DNA for the CDR3: TGTGCCTGGCACAGGGGGCTGAGTGAAAAACTGTTTTTT. Translated: CAWHRGLSEKLFF. The chain links TRBV30 to TRBJ1-4; TRBD1 agrees at 9 bases. This CDR3 is 13 amino acids long. The J segment lost 7 bases and the V segment lost 5 bases, leaving 5 bases of the junction unmatched. Per the germline V gene, CDR1 is GTSNPN and CDR2 is SVGIG (reference sequence). Full variable domain (missing parts from reference TRBV30 and TRBJ1-4): SQTIHQWPATLVQPVGSPLSLECTVEGTSNPNLYWYRQAAGRGLQLLFYSVGIGQISSEVPQNLSASRPQDRQFILSSKKLLLSDSGFYLCAWHRGLSEKLFFGSGTQLSVL.

V gene TRBV5-1 combines with J gene TRBJ1-1; D might be TRBD1 (5 bases). This CDR3 is built from 17 residues. CDR1 and CDR2 from the germline V gene are SGHRS and YFSETQ. V was cut by 7 bases and J by 4 bases, with 26 bases left in between. CDR3 region: CASGPWGFDVTGTEAFF. The CDR3 DNA is TGCGCCAGCGGACCTTGGGGGTTTGACGTTACTGGCACTGAAGCTTTCTTT.

This clone was seen only once. J is TRBJ2-2 and V is TRBV19; D uncertain. CDR1 and CDR2 from the germline V gene are LNHDA and SQIVND (reference sequence). Trimming stripped 10 bases from V and 3 bases from J, with 12 bases between. The CDR3 loop spans 13 amino acids. The CDR3 DNA reads as TGTGCCACCTCTATGGTTTACACCGGGGAGCTGTTTTTT. Protein product: CATSMVYTGELFF.

In DNA form, the CDR3 reads TGTGCCAGCAGAACACCGGGACAGTCCTACGAGCAGTACTTC. This codes for CASRTPGQSYEQYF. The chain has TRBV2 and TRBJ2-7; TRBD1 matches at 7 bases. J gave up 1 base and V 6 bases, and 6 bases lay outside the gene matches. This CDR3 region has 14 residues. In germline, CDR1 is SNHLY, CDR2 FYNNEI. The whole variable domain, filled in from reference TRBV2 and TRBJ2-7, reads EPEVTQTPSHQVTQMGQEVILRCVPISNHLYFYWYRQILGQKVEFLVSFYNNEISEKSEIFDDQFSVERPDGSNFTLKIRSTKLEDSAMYFCASRTPGQSYEQYFGPGTRLTVT.

V is TRBV5-6 and J is TRBJ2-5; 9 bases fit TRBD1. The V and J ends lost 2 bases and 3 bases, in that order; junction bases with no gene match: 2. This CDR3 is 14 amino acids long. Germline V CDR1 and CDR2: SGHDT, YYEEEE. CDR3 DNA sequence: TGTGCCAGCAGCTTACAGGGGGCTGAAGAGACCCAGTACTTC. It is translated as CASSLQGAEETQYF.

This chain connects TRBV6-5 to TRBJ2-2; D tentatively reads TRBD1 or TRBD2 (6 bases each). The V gene lost 7 bases and the J gene lost 7 bases, with 16 bases spanning the gap. CDR3 length: 14 amino acids. The germline V gene has CDR1 MNHEY and CDR2 SVGAGI. CDR3 protein: CASTPGAVYGELFF. DNA for the CDR3: TGTGCCAGCACCCCGGGGGCGGTCTACGGGGAGCTGTTTTTT.

Note on this clone: Other nucleotide sequences from this sample produce the same CDR3. The rearrangement joins TRBV7-2 to TRBJ2-1; 9 nucleotides agree with TRBD2. Germline V gene sequence: CDR1 SGHTA, CDR2 FQGNSA. The CDR3 extends over 16 amino acids. V lost 1 base, J lost 4 bases, and 5 bases stayed unmatched. The CDR3 sequence is CASSLGRRGGYNEQFF. CDR3 DNA sequence: TGTGCCAGCAGCTTAGGGCGGCGGGGGGGTTACAATGAGCAGTTCTTC.

J is TRBJ1-3 and V is TRBV3-1 (or the pseudogene TRBV3-2); no definite D call. The CDR3 sequence is 14 residues long. The ends were cut back, 2 bases at V and 1 base at J, with 6 bases in the middle. In germline, CDR1 is LGHDT, CDR2 YNNKEL (reference sequence). CDR3 sequence reads: CASSQSGSGNTIYF. Here the CDR3 DNA reads TGTGCCAGCAGCCAATCGGGGTCTGGAAACACCATATATTTT.

This chain joins TRBV12-3 or TRBV12-4 and TRBJ2-2; weak D call: TRBD2 (5 bases). The V end was cut by 9 bases, the J end by 6 bases, with 14 bases between. CDR3 length: 13 amino acids. In DNA form, the CDR3 reads TGTGCCAGTTCGGGGTGGCGGGCCGGGGAGCTGTTTTTT. Translating gives CASSGWRAGELFF.